This is a list of T cell receptor beta chains from one sample in a study of early T cells in non-severe SARS-CoV-2 infection. TCRdb reprocessed the 5' RACE reads with MiXCR, giving one entry per CDR3 protein. The sample shows under 95,000 distinct CDR3 sequences, 15% of them seen only once. Sequencing was carried out using whole blood. These TCRs come from an adult who was a healthcare worker with PCR-confirmed SARS-CoV-2 infection or an uninfected control (not recorded which). The CDR3 runs from the conserved cysteine through the conserved F or W. A D gene is named only where the DNA matches it firmly. Some rows mark clone size as missing; the rest say once, few, many or name a class of expanded clone.

J gene	V gene	CDR3 length	clone size	D gene	CDR3 DNA	CDR3 protein
TRBJ2-7	TRBV11-2	16	few	TRBD2	TGTGCCAGCAGCGAGATTAGCGGGAGAGGTGCCTACGAGCAGTACTTC	CASSEISGRGAYEQYF
TRBJ2-7	TRBV5-4	15	many	TRBD2	TGTGCCAGCAGCTTGGAGGCTAGCGGGAGGCGTGAGCAGTACTTC	CASSLEASGRREQYF
TRBJ2-7	TRBV18	14	few	.	TGTGCCAGCTCACCACCGGGGGGAACCTACGAGCAGTACTTC	CASSPPGGTYEQYF
TRBJ2-5	TRBV20-1	14	few	TRBD2	TGCAGTGCTAGGACCAGCGGGAGGGCCGAGACCCAGTACTTC	CSARTSGRAETQYF
TRBJ2-1	TRBV27	13	many	.	TGTGCCAGCAGTTTGCATAGCGCCAATGAGCAGTTCTTC	CASSLHSANEQFF
TRBJ1-4	TRBV2	15	few	TRBD1	TGTGCCAGCAGGACCCCACAGGGGGCTAATGAAAAACTGTTTTTT	CASRTPQGANEKLFF
TRBJ2-7	TRBV4-1	14	.	TRBD2	TGCGCCAGCAGCCAAGTAGCGGGAGCAGGGGAGCAGTACTTC	CASSQVAGAGEQYF
TRBJ2-1	TRBV7-2	17	.	TRBD2	TGTGCCAGCAGCTTAGGGCTAGCGGGAGCCTTCTACAATGAGCAGTTCTTC	CASSLGLAGAFYNEQFF
TRBJ2-5	TRBV5-1	15	.	.	TGCGCCAGCAGCTTGTTAACCCGGGAAAGCGAGACCCAGTACTTC	CASSLLTRESETQYF
TRBJ2-2	TRBV11-2	15	.	.	TGTGCCAGCAGCTTAGTTCGGTTCCACACCGGGGAGCTGTTTTTT	CASSLVRFHTGELFF
TRBJ2-1	TRBV4-1	16	few	TRBD2	TGCGCCAGCGGGCGGGAGAGATCGGCTTCGGGCAATGAGCAGTTCTTC	CASGRERSASGNEQFF
TRBJ1-4	TRBV7-9	15	few	TRBD1	TGTGCCAGCAGCTTAGGGACAGGAACTAATGAAAAACTGTTTTTT	CASSLGTGTNEKLFF
TRBJ2-3	TRBV28	16	.	TRBD2	TGTGCCAGCAGTCAGCGGACTAGCGGTATCACAGATACGCAGTATTTT	CASSQRTSGITDTQYF
TRBJ2-1	TRBV28	13	.	.	TGTGCCAGCAGTCTCAGGATCTACAATGAGCAGTTCTTC	CASSLRIYNEQFF